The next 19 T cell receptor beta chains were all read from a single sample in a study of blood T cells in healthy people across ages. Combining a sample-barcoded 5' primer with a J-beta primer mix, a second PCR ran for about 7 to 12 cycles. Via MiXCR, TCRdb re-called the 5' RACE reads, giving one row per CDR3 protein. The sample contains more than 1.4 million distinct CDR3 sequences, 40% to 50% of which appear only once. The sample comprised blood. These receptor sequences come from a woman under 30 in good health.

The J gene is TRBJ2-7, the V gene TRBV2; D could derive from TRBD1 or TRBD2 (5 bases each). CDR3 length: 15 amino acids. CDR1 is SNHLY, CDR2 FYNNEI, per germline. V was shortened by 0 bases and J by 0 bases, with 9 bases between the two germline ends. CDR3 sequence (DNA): TGTGCCAGCAGTGAAGCTTCAGGGACCTCCTACGAGCAGTACTTC. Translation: CASSEASGTSYEQYF.

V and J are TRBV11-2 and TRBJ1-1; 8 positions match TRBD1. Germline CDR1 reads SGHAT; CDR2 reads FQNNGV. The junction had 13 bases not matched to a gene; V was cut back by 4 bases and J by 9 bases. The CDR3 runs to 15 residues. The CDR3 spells CASSSRDRRDSQAFF. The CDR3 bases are TGTGCCAGCAGCTCTCGGGACAGGCGCGATAGCCAAGCTTTCTTT.

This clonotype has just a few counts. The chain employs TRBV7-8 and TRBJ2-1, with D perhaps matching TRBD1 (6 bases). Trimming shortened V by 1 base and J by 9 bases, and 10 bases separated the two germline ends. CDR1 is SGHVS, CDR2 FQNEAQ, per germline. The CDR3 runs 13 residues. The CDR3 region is CASSLGAGAEQFF. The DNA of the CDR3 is TGTGCCAGCAGCTTAGGGGCAGGGGCTGAGCAGTTCTTC.

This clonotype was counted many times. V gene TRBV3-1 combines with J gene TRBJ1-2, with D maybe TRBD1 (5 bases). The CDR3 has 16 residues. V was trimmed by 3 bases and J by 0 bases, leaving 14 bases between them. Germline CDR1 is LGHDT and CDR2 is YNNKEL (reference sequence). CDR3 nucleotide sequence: TGTGCCAGCAGCCATGTTGTGCCAGGGACTAACTATGGCTACACCTTC. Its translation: CASSHVVPGTNYGYTF.

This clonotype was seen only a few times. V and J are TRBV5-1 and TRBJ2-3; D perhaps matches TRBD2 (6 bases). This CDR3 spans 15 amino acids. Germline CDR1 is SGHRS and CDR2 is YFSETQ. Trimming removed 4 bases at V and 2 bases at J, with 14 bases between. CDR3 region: CASSPFGGTTDTQYF. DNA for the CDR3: TGCGCCAGCAGCCCGTTCGGGGGAACCACAGATACGCAGTATTTT.

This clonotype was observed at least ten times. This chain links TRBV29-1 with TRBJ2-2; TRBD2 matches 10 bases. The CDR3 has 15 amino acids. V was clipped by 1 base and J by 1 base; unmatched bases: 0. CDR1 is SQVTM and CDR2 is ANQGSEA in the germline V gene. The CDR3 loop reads CSVEGLAGNTGELFF. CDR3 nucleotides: TGCAGCGTTGAAGGACTAGCGGGGAACACCGGGGAGCTGTTTTTT.

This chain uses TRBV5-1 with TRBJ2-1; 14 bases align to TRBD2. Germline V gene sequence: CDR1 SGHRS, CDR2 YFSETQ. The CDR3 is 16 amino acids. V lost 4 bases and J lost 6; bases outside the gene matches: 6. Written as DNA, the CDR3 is TGCGCCAGCAGCGTCACGGGACTAGCGGGAGTCAATGAGCAGTTCTTC. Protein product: CASSVTGLAGVNEQFF.

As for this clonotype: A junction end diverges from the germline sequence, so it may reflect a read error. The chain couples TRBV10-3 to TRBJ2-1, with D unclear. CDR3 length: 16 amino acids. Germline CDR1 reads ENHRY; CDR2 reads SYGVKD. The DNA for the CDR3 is TGTGCCACCAGTGAGTCGCGTGGGGTGATCTACAATGAGCAGTTCTTC. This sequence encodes CATSESRGVIYNEQFF.

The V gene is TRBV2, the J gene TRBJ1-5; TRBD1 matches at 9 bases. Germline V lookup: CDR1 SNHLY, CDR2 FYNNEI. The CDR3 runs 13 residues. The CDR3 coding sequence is TGTGGAGAGGGGACAGGGCCCAATCAGCCCCAGCATTTT. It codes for CGEGTGPNQPQHF.

Written as DNA, the CDR3 is TGTGCCAGCAGTGATCAAGGGAGGTCCTATAATTCACCCCTCCACTTT. Translating it yields CASSDQGRSYNSPLHF. The gene calls are TRBV2 and TRBJ1-6; D gene ambiguous. The CDR3 runs 16 residues. Germline V gene lookup returns CDR1 SNHLY and CDR2 FYNNEI. Trimming shortened V by 3 bases and J by 1 base, and 10 bases separated the two germline ends.

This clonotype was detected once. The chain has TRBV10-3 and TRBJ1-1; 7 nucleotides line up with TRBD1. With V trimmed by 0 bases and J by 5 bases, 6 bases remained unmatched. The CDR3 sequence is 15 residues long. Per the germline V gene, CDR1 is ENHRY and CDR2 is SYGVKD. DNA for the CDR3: TGTGCCATCAGTGAGTCAGCCTCAGGGGGTACTGAAGCTTTCTTT. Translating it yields CAISESASGGTEAFF.

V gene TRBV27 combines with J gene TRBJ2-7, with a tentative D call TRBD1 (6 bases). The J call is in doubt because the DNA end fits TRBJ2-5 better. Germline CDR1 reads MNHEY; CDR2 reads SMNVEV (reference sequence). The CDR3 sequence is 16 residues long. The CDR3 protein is CASSSPMGDRWGTQYF. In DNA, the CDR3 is TGTGCCAGCAGTTCCCCAATGGGAGACAGGTGGGGGACCCAGTACTTC.

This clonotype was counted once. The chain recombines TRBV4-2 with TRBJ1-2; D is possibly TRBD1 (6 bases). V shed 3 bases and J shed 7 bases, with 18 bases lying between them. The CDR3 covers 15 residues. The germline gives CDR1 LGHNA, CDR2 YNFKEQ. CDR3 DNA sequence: TGTGCCAGCAGCCAGGAAAGGACAGCACCGCTTGGCTACACCTTC. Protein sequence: CASSQERTAPLGYTF.

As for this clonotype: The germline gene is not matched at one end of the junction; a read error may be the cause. Written as DNA, the CDR3 is TGTACCAGCAGTCGCCGTTTACAGGGGTTTCTCGAGCAGTACTTC. Translated, it gives CTSSRRLQGFLEQYF. The genes are TRBV28 and TRBJ2-5, with TRBD1 identical over 7 bases. Matching the DNA end better, TRBJ2-7 makes the J call doubtful. Germline CDR1 reads MDHEN; CDR2 reads SYDVKM. CDR3 length equals 15 residues.

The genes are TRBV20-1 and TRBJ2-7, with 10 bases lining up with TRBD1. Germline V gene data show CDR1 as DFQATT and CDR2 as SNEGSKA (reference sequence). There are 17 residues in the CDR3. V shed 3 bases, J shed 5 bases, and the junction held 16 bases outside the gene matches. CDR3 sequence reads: CSASATGGKFKPHEQYF. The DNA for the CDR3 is TGCAGTGCTAGCGCGACAGGGGGCAAATTTAAGCCCCACGAGCAGTACTTC.

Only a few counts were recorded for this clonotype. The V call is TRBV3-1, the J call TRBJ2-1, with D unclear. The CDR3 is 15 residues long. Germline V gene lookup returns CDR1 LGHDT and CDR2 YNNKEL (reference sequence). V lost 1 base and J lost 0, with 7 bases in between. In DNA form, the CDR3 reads TGTGCCAGCAGCCAAGTGGCGAGCTCCTACAATGAGCAGTTCTTC. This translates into CASSQVASSYNEQFF.

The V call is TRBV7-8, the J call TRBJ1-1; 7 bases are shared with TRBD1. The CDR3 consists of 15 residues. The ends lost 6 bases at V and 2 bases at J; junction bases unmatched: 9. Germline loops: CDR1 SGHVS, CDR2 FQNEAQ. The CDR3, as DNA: TGTGCCAGCAGACACAACAGGGGTCTCAACACTGAAGCTTTCTTT. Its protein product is CASRHNRGLNTEAFF.

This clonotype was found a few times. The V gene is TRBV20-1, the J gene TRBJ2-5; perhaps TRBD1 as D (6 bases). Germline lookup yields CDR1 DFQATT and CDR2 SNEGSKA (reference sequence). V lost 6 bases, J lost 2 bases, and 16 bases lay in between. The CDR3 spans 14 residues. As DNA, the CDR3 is TGCAGTGCGTCCATGGGACACATACAAGAGACCCAGTACTTC. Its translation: CSASMGHIQETQYF.

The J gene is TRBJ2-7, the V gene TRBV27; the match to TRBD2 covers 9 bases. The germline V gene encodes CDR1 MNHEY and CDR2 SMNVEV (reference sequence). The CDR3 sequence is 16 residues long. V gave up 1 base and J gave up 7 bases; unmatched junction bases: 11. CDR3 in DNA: TGTGCCAGCAGTTTATTGGGGGCGGGAGGGCCGCGGGAGCAGTACTTC. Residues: CASSLLGAGGPREQYF.